The T cell receptor (beta chain) under discussion was sequenced for a study of T cell responses to AZD1222 COVID-19 vaccine. To note about this clone: Antigen specificity is unknown.

Findings and caveats of the study: When two AZD1222 doses had been given, Spike-specific TCR breadth and depth rose. Baseline seropositivity occurred in only a handful of AZD1222 recipients. Clonal diversity was possibly underestimated; the donors were predominantly white British and more often female. With dominance at 160-218 and 743-854, vaccine-associated CD4 TCRs spanned spike.

In germline, CDR1 is KGHDR, CDR2 SFDVKD. V was pared by 5 bases and J by 3 bases, with 7 bases of the junction left unmatched. The CDR3 has 15 residues. The table came from immunoSEQ multiplex PCR; TCRdb's copy has only in-frame clones and leaves some out. The data contain about 42,000 clones, roughly 84% of them seen just once; the ten biggest clones take up about 20%. Sequenced material: peripheral blood, taken 28 days after the second AZD1222 dose. The source is an adult who received the AZD1222 COVID-19 vaccine. The rearrangement joins TRBV24-1 to TRBJ2-7; 9 positions agree with TRBD1. As DNA, the CDR3 is TGTGCCACCAGTGGGGGGGGACAGGGACTCTACGAGCAGTACTTC. Translated, it gives CATSGGGQGLYEQYF.